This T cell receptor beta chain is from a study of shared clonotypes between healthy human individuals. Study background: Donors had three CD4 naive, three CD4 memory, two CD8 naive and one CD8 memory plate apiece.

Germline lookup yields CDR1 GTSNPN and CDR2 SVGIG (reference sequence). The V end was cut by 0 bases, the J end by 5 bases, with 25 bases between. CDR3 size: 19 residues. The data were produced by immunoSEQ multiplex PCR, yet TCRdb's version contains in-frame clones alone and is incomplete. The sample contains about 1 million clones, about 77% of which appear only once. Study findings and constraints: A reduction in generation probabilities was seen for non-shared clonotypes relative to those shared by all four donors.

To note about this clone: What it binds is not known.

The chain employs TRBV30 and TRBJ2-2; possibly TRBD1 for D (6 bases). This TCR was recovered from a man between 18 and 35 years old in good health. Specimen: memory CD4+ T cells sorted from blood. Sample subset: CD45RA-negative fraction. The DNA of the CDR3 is TGTGCCTGGAGTGTACTCTTCGTCGGGTCAGGGGCGCTAACCGGGGAGCTGTTTTTT. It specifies CAWSVLFVGSGALTGELFF.